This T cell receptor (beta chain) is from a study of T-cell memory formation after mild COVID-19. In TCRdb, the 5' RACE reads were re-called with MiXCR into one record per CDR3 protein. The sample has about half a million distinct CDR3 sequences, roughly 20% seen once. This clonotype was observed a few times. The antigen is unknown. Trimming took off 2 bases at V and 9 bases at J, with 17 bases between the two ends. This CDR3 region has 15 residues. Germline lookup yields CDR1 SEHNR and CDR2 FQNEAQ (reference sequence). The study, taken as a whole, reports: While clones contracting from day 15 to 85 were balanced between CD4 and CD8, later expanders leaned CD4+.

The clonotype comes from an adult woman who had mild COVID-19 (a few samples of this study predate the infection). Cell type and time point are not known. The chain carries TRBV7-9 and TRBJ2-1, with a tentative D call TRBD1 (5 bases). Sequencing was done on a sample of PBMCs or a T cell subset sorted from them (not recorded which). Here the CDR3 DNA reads TGTGCCAGCAGCTTAATCCAGGGCGTAACGGGTGAGCAGTTCTTC. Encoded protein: CASSLIQGVTGEQFF.